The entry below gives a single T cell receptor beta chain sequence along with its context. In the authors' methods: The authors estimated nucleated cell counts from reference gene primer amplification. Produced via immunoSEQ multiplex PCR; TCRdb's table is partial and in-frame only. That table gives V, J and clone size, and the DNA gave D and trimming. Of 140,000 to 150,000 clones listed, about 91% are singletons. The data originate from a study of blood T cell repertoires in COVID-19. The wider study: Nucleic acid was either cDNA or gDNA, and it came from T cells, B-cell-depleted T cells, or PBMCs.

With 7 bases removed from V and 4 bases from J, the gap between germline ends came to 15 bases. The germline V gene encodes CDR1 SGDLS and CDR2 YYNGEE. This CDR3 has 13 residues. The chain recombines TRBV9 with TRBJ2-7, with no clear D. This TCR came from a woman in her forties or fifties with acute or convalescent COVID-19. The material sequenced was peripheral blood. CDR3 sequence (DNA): TGTGCCAGCTCCCCCTCGGGTGGGTACGAGCAGTACTTC. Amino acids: CASSPSGGYEQYF.